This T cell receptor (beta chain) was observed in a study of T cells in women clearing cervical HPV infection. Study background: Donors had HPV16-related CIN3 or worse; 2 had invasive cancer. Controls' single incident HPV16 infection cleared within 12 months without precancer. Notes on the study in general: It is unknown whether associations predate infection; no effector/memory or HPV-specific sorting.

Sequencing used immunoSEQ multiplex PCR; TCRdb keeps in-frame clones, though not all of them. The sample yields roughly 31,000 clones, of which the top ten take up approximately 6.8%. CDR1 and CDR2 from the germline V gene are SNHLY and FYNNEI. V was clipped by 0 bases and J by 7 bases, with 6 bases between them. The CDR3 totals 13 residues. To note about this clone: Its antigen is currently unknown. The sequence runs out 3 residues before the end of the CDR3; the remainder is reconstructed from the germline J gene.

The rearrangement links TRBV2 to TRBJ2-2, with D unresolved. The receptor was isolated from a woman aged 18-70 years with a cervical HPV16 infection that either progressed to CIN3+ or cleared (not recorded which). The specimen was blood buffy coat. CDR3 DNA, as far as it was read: TGTGCCAGCAGTGAAGCGCGTCGCGGGGAG. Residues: CASSEARRGE. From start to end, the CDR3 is CASSEARRGELFF.